This T cell receptor beta chain is from a study of blood T cell repertoires in COVID-19. Here immunoSEQ multiplex PCR was the method, and the copy in TCRdb shows in-frame clones only, minus some. The sample lists 200,000 or so clones, 84% occurring once. This clone has just a few counts. Symptom resolution, clearance, or two negative PCRs marked donors in Cohort 3 as recovered. Between the trimmed V and J ends, which lost 2 bases and 4 bases, there was a span of 9 bases. CDR1 SGHRS and CDR2 YFSETQ come from the germline V gene. CDR3 size: 13 residues. The TCR sequence derives from a man in his forties who had recovered from COVID-19. The V call is TRBV5-1, the J call TRBJ1-2; D uncertain. The specimen was PBMCs or T cells enriched from blood (not recorded which). The CDR3 DNA is TGCGCCAGCAGCTTAGAGGGCATCTATGGCTACACCTTC. It codes for CASSLEGIYGYTF.